Listed here are 31 T cell receptor beta chains from one sample, sequenced in a study of T cell repertoires in cytomegalovirus infection. TCRdb reanalysed the reads using MiXCR and keeps one entry per CDR3 protein. The sample includes nearly 550,000 distinct CDR3 sequences, approximately 17% of them seen just once. Sequenced input: CD8+ T cells from PBMCs. The receptor source for this set is a human donor in good health (CMV status not recorded). Some clones in this sample may be carry-over from other donors' samples.

This chain connects TRBV12-3 or TRBV12-4 to TRBJ2-1, with 12 bases fitting TRBD2. J lost 4 bases, V lost 7 bases, and 8 bases had no gene match. This CDR3 has 16 residues. The chain's CDR3 is CASTAPGLAGYNEQFF. The CDR3, as DNA: TGTGCCAGCACCGCTCCCGGACTAGCGGGATACAATGAGCAGTTCTTC.

This clonotype was seen only a few times. This chain uses TRBV9 with TRBJ1-2; 9 bases are shared with TRBD1. With 6 bases clipped from V and 6 bases from J, the junction kept 3 bases outside the gene matches. The CDR3 consists of 12 residues. Per germline, CDR1 SGDLS and CDR2 YYNGEE. Here the CDR3 reads CASNDRGNGYTF. For the CDR3, the DNA is TGTGCCAGCAACGACAGGGGGAATGGCTACACCTTC.

This clonotype has more than one count but fewer than ten. V gene TRBV11-2 combines with J gene TRBJ1-4; TRBD1 is a possible D gene (5 bases). Germline CDR1 and CDR2: SGHAT and FQNNGV. Trimming left V 6 bases short and J 3 bases short, with 17 bases between. This CDR3 has 16 amino acids. In DNA form, the CDR3 reads TGTGCCAGCAGAAAAGGGCAGGGAAACGCTAATGAAAAACTGTTTTTT. Its protein product is CASRKGQGNANEKLFF.

This clonotype has ten or more counts. The chain employs TRBV10-3 and TRBJ2-2; D is ambiguous. The CDR3 length is 16 residues. Germline CDR1 and CDR2: ENHRY and SYGVKD. Between the trimmed V and J ends, which lost 3 bases and 6 bases, there was a span of 17 bases. Here the CDR3 DNA reads TGTGCCATCAGTGATAGAGAAAGGGCGAGCTCCGGGGAGCTGTTTTTT. Translating gives CAISDRERASSGELFF.

This clonotype was seen ten or more times. The chain has TRBV7-6 and TRBJ2-1; D might be TRBD2 (6 bases). This CDR3 has 15 amino acids. The ends were cut back, 3 bases at V and 5 bases at J, with 14 bases in the middle. Germline values: CDR1 SGHVS, CDR2 FNYEAQ. Here the CDR3 reads CASSLSGGANNEQFF. Here the CDR3 DNA reads TGTGCCAGCAGCTTGTCCGGCGGGGCTAACAATGAGCAGTTCTTC. Using reference TRBV7-6 and TRBJ2-1 for the parts outside the CDR3, the full variable domain is GAGVSQSPRYKVTKRGQDVALRCDPISGHVSLYWYRQALGQGPEFLTYFNYEAQQDKSGLPNDRFSAERPEGSISTLTIQRTEQRDSAMYRCASSLSGGANNEQFFGPGTRLTVL.

The chain uses TRBV20-1 and TRBJ2-6; possibly TRBD2 for D (5 bases). This CDR3 spans 15 amino acids. The V end lost 3 bases, the J end lost 3 bases, and 12 bases lay between the germline ends. CDR1 and CDR2 (germline): DFQATT, SNEGSKA (reference sequence). The CDR3 loop reads CSARGSAGGANVLTF. CDR3 bases: TGCAGTGCTAGGGGATCGGCGGGTGGGGCCAACGTCCTGACTTTC.

This clonotype has ten or more counts. V gene TRBV7-6 combines with J gene TRBJ1-1; maybe TRBD1 (5 bases). V was clipped by 6 bases and J by 1 base, with 12 bases between them. CDR1 is SGHVS, CDR2 FNYEAQ, per germline. The CDR3 totals 14 residues. The CDR3 loop reads CASRVGLGNTEAFF. The CDR3 region has the DNA TGTGCCAGCAGGGTGGGACTCGGGAACACTGAAGCTTTCTTT.

V usage is TRBV6-1 and J usage is TRBJ2-7; TRBD1 aligns across 12 bases. The CDR3 spans 14 residues. Germline V gene lookup returns CDR1 MNHNS and CDR2 SASEGT. With V trimmed by 9 bases and J by 5 bases, 8 bases remained unmatched. The CDR3 DNA reads as TGTGCCAGTACCGGGACAGGGGGCTTCGACGAGCAGTACTTC. Translated, it gives CASTGTGGFDEQYF.

V usage is TRBV3-1 and J usage is TRBJ1-3; TRBD1 is a possible D gene (5 bases). The germline CDR1 and CDR2 sequences are LGHDT and YNNKEL (reference sequence). CDR3 length: 17 residues. The V end lost 3 bases, the J end lost 0 bases, and 15 bases lay between the germline ends. The DNA of the CDR3 is TGTGCCAGCAGCCAGGCAAAGGACACCCACTCTGGAAACACCATATATTTT. This encodes CASSQAKDTHSGNTIYF. Complete variable domain (other parts from reference TRBV3-1 and TRBJ1-3): DTAVSQTPKYLVTQMGNDKSIKCEQNLGHDTMYWYKQDSKKFLKIMFSYNNKELIINETVPNRFSPKSPDKAHLNLHINSLELGDSAVYFCASSQAKDTHSGNTIYFGEGSWLTVV.

This clonotype was detected a few times. The rearrangement uses TRBV29-1 and TRBJ2-7, with D perhaps matching TRBD2 (5 bases). Between the trimmed V and J ends, which lost 4 bases and 2 bases, there was a span of 6 bases. Germline lookup yields CDR1 SQVTM and CDR2 ANQGSEA. The CDR3 consists of 11 residues. The CDR3 loop is CSVGGTYEQYF. The CDR3 DNA sequence: TGCAGCGTTGGAGGGACCTACGAGCAGTACTTC.

Many counts were recorded for this clonotype. V and J are TRBV27 and TRBJ2-7; maybe TRBD2 (6 bases). Trimming shortened V by 5 bases and J by 0 bases, and 11 bases separated the two germline ends. CDR1 is MNHEY, CDR2 SMNVEV, per germline (reference sequence). The CDR3 totals 14 residues. In nucleotides, the CDR3 is TGTGCCAGCAGTCCTGGGACTTTCTCCTACGAGCAGTACTTC. It encodes CASSPGTFSYEQYF.

V and J are TRBV28 and TRBJ2-5; D not certain. The CDR3 extends over 15 amino acids. The ends were cut back, 2 bases at V and 3 bases at J, with 13 bases in the middle. Per the germline V gene, CDR1 is MDHEN and CDR2 is SYDVKM. DNA for the CDR3: TGTGCCAGCAGTTTAATAAGAGCGCCAAAAGAGACCCAGTACTTC. It specifies CASSLIRAPKETQYF.

This clonotype was detected only a few times. The chain joins TRBV19 to TRBJ1-1; tentatively, D is TRBD1 (5 bases). There are 13 residues in the CDR3. CDR1 LNHDA and CDR2 SQIVND come from the germline V gene (reference sequence). The CDR3 DNA reads TGTGCTTGTAAGAGAACAGGGAACACTGAAGCTTTCTTT. This encodes CACKRTGNTEAFF.

This clonotype was observed many times. V gene TRBV19 combines with J gene TRBJ1-1; no firm D call. V was pared by 3 bases and J by 1 base, with 15 bases between. The CDR3 length is 16 residues. Per the germline V gene, CDR1 is LNHDA and CDR2 is SQIVND (reference sequence). CDR3 coding DNA: TGTGCCAGTAGTATCCCCCCGGTACGTCGGAACACTGAAGCTTTCTTT. This gives the protein CASSIPPVRRNTEAFF.

This clonotype was counted ten times or more. V and J are TRBV2 and TRBJ2-1; D might be TRBD1 or TRBD2, each matching 5 bases. V was clipped by 10 bases and J by 0 bases, with 22 bases between them. Germline-derived CDR1 and CDR2 are SNHLY and FYNNEI. The CDR3 covers 17 residues. The CDR3, as DNA: TGTGCCATCTCCGGGGCAATAAGCGGTAGCTCCTACAATGAGCAGTTCTTC. Amino acids: CAISGAISGSSYNEQFF.

The sample holds many counts of this clonotype. The J gene is TRBJ2-5, the V gene TRBV11-2; 13 bases match TRBD2. The CDR3 runs to 16 residues. The germline V gene encodes CDR1 SGHAT and CDR2 FQNNGV. J lost 1 base, V lost 3 bases, and 2 bases had no gene match. Written as DNA, the CDR3 is TGTGCCAGCAGCTTCTGGACTAGCGGGGGCCAAGAGACCCAGTACTTC. This gives the protein CASSFWTSGGQETQYF.

There are many counts of this clonotype. The genes are TRBV7-6 and TRBJ1-1, with D hard to call. Germline V gives CDR1 SGHVS, CDR2 FNYEAQ. This CDR3 comprises 13 residues. Deletions cut 6 bases from V and 1 base from J, with 9 bases between. The CDR3 nucleotides read TGTGCCAGCAGGGAGAGAAGGAACACTGAAGCTTTCTTT. Translated, it gives CASRERRNTEAFF.

In this sample, this clonotype turned up a few times. The chain joins TRBV4-1 to TRBJ1-2, with D possibly matching TRBD1 (5 bases). Trimming shortened V by 5 bases and J by 1 base, and 14 bases separated the two germline ends. The CDR3 extends over 15 amino acids. CDR1 MGHRA and CDR2 YSYEKL come from the germline V gene. The CDR3 loop is CASSGAQEINYGYTF. In DNA, the CDR3 is TGCGCCAGCAGCGGGGCACAGGAGATTAACTATGGCTACACCTTC.

This clonotype appeared a single time. A much larger clone differs by one base, so this may be a read error. The chain uses TRBV27 and TRBJ1-3; D is unresolved. The CDR3 is 15 amino acids. Germline V gene lookup returns CDR1 MNHEY and CDR2 SMNVEV (reference sequence). In DNA, the CDR3 is TGTGCCAGCAGTTTAGGACGGTCCGCTGGAAGCACCATATATTTT. Residues: CASSLGRSAGSTIYF.

The chain joins TRBV14 to TRBJ2-5; D tentatively reads TRBD1 or TRBD2 (5 bases each). V lost 2 bases to trimming and J lost 5 bases, with 12 bases between them. The CDR3 is 14 amino acids. CDR1 is SGHDN, CDR2 FVKESK, per germline. CDR3 bases: TGTGCCAGCAGCCAATGGGGGAGTCGGGAGACCCAGTACTTC. It is translated as CASSQWGSRETQYF.

This clonotype was recorded many times. The V and J genes are TRBV11-2 and TRBJ2-3, with a tentative D call TRBD1 (6 bases). The length of the CDR3 is 16 residues. Trimming took off 0 bases at V and 5 bases at J, with 15 bases between the two ends. In germline, CDR1 is SGHAT, CDR2 FQNNGV. The CDR3 DNA sequence: TGTGCCAGCAGCTTAGAACTAAGGGGGACGAGAGATACGCAGTATTTT. It is translated as CASSLELRGTRDTQYF.

This clonotype was recorded once. A much larger clone differs from this one at a single base, so this may be a read error. The chain has TRBV4-1 and TRBJ2-1; perhaps TRBD2 as D (5 bases). There are 14 residues in the CDR3. The germline V and J ends were trimmed by 4 bases and 6 bases, with 13 bases remaining between them. Germline loops: CDR1 MGHRA, CDR2 YSYEKL. The CDR3 nucleotides read TGCGCCAGCAGCCCACCCGGACTGGTCAATGAGCAGTTCTTC. Encoded protein: CASSPPGLVNEQFF.

The chain is built from TRBV6-5 and TRBJ2-7; 7 bases fit TRBD1. The germline gives CDR1 MNHEY, CDR2 SVGAGI. The CDR3 is 13 residues long. V shed 3 bases, J shed 3 bases, and the junction held 2 bases outside the gene matches. The CDR3 region has the DNA TGTGCCAGCAGTTATAGGGACAGCTACGAGCAGTACTTC. Translating gives CASSYRDSYEQYF.

Remarks on this clonotype: The junction departs from germline at one end; a sequencing error may be responsible. V gene TRBV7-6 combines with J gene TRBJ2-5; D remains unclear. The V gene's germline CDR1 is SGHVS and CDR2 FNYEAQ. The CDR3 length is 13 residues. This CDR3 is CASSLAGEENQYF. As DNA, the CDR3 is TGTGCCAGCAGCTTAGCGGGCGAGGAGAACCAGTACTTC.

This clonotype was seen at least ten times. The gene calls are TRBV28 and TRBJ1-2, with D perhaps TRBD1 (6 bases). Germline-derived CDR1 and CDR2 are MDHEN and SYDVKM. V dropped 3 bases and J dropped 6 bases, with 11 bases sitting between them. The CDR3 extends over 13 amino acids. The CDR3 DNA is TGTGCCAGCAGTTTTCTAAACAGGGATGGCTACACCTTC. This sequence encodes CASSFLNRDGYTF.

Worth noting for this clonotype: This may come from a read error, since a much larger clone is one base off. The V call is TRBV24-1, the J call TRBJ2-4, with no clear D. Germline CDR1 and CDR2: KGHDR and SFDVKD. The CDR3 is made up of 12 amino acids. The CDR3 protein is CATSPGKNILYF. The CDR3 DNA reads TGTGCCACCAGTCCAGGCAAAAACATTCTGTACTTC.

This clonotype was found a few times. The V gene is TRBV6-1, the J gene TRBJ1-2; possibly TRBD1 for D (6 bases). This CDR3 is built from 16 residues. The V end was cut by 5 bases, the J end by 4 bases, with 20 bases between. CDR1 is MNHNS, CDR2 SASEGT, per germline. The CDR3 sequence: CASSRGAVLGGYGYTF. In nucleotides, the CDR3 is TGTGCCAGCAGTAGGGGGGCAGTCCTGGGCGGCTATGGCTACACCTTC.

This clonotype was seen ten or more times. This chain connects TRBV6-5 to TRBJ2-2; 7 bases are a match to TRBD1. The CDR3 runs to 15 residues. Germline V CDR1 and CDR2: MNHEY, SVGAGI. The V segment lost 6 bases and the J segment 3 bases; nucleotides outside the gene matches: 7. CDR3 in amino acids: CASSPGQSYTGELFF. CDR3 coding DNA: TGTGCCAGCAGCCCGGGACAGAGTTACACCGGGGAGCTGTTTTTT.

The chain employs TRBV6-5 and TRBJ2-5; no firm D call. V was shortened by 5 bases and J by 9 bases, with 10 bases between the two germline ends. The CDR3 is 11 amino acids. Germline-derived CDR1 and CDR2 are MNHEY and SVGAGI. DNA of the CDR3: TGTGCCAGCAGTCCCCCTCCAGCCCAGTACTTC. Protein product: CASSPPPAQYF.

V is TRBV28 and J is TRBJ2-1, with 9 nucleotides matching TRBD2. Germline V CDR1 and CDR2: MDHEN, SYDVKM. The CDR3 is made up of 14 amino acids. With 4 bases clipped from V and 5 bases from J, the junction kept 3 bases outside the gene matches. CDR3 sequence reads: CASSSSGNHNEQFF. The CDR3 coding sequence is TGTGCCAGCAGTTCTAGCGGGAATCACAATGAGCAGTTCTTC. Variable domain in full (rest from reference TRBV28 and TRBJ2-1): DVKVTQSSRYLVKRTGEKVFLECVQDMDHENMFWYRQDPGLGLRLIYFSYDVKMKEKGDIPEGYSVSREKKERFSLILESASTNQTSMYLCASSSSGNHNEQFFGPGTRLTVL.

This clonotype was recorded at least ten times. V usage is TRBV5-6 and J usage is TRBJ2-4, with D possibly being TRBD2 (5 bases). The CDR3 covers 14 residues. Per the germline V gene, CDR1 is SGHDT and CDR2 is YYEEEE. Trimming took 0 bases from V and 7 from J, leaving 11 bases between them. The CDR3 bases are TGTGCCAGCAGCTTGGCCGGGGTACTGAACATTCAGTACTTC. Amino acids: CASSLAGVLNIQYF.